This T cell receptor beta chain was sequenced for a study of cytotoxic CD8 clonotypes in ibrutinib-treated CLL. Study background: The average sample held roughly 250,000 productive templates and almost 95,000 productive rearrangements.

Cryopreserved PBMCs yielded roughly 2 micrograms of genomic DNA for TCR beta libraries. The CDR3 has 13 residues if both end residues are counted. CDR1 MDHEN and CDR2 SYDVKM come from the germline V gene. Findings and caveats of the study: Higher circulating CD8+ T-cell counts strongly accompanied higher baseline clonality, above age-matched healthy donors.

This clone showed up just a few times. Its antigen is as yet unknown. Lacking the conserved final phenylalanine or tryptophan, this CDR3 likely reflects a read error. The DNA is omitted, as the CDR3 cannot be located on it reliably, and the CDR3 follows TCRdb's listing. Sequencing used immunoSEQ multiplex PCR; TCRdb keeps in-frame clones, though not all of them. Of hundreds of thousands of clones in the sample, 60% to 75% are singletons; the top ten hold roughly 15%. Sequencing was performed on PBMCs, taken after 24 months of ibrutinib treatment. This chain links TRBV28 with TRBJ1-2; no check of the table's D call, TRBD1, against the DNA was made. This clonotype was obtained from a human donor with chronic lymphocytic leukemia. The CDR3 loop reads CASSLVPVRRQGA.